Below are 9 T cell receptor beta chains sequenced from a single sample in a study of blood T cell repertoires in COVID-19. Data came from immunoSEQ multiplex PCR; TCRdb stores just in-frame clones and leaves some out. The sample has 250,000 to 350,000 clones; 90% are singletons. Sequencing used PBMCs or T cells enriched from blood (not recorded which). The receptors originated from a woman aged 25 to 39 who had recovered from COVID-19.

The chain couples TRBV5-6 to TRBJ1-4; D is unresolved. V lost 0 bases to trimming and J lost 4 bases, with 10 bases between them. CDR1 is SGHDT, CDR2 YYEEEE, per germline. The length of the CDR3 is 15 residues. The CDR3 nucleotides are TGTGCCAGCAGCTTGGGGCCAGGTTATAATGAAAAACTGTTTTTT. It is translated as CASSLGPGYNEKLFF.

This chain uses TRBV28 with TRBJ2-1, with 8 bases aligning to TRBD1. The CDR3 extends over 14 amino acids. Germline V lookup: CDR1 MDHEN, CDR2 SYDVKM. V lost 7 bases, J lost 7 bases, and 9 bases stayed unmatched. The chain's CDR3 is CASNIGTGPNEQFF. For the CDR3, the DNA is TGTGCCAGCAACATCGGGACAGGACCTAATGAGCAGTTCTTC.

J is TRBJ2-1 and V is TRBV28, with 8 bases lining up with TRBD2. Germline CDR1 MDHEN, CDR2 SYDVKM. This CDR3 has 15 residues. The junction had 8 bases not matched to a gene; V was cut back by 5 bases and J by 5 bases. Here the CDR3 DNA reads TGTGCCAGCAGTCCCCCGACTAGCGTTCACAATGAGCAGTTCTTC. Translation: CASSPPTSVHNEQFF.

This sequence joins TRBV7-2 and TRBJ2-7; TRBD2 agrees at 7 bases. J gave up 6 bases and V 4 bases, and 18 bases lay outside the gene matches. CDR3 length: 17 amino acids. Germline loops: CDR1 SGHTA, CDR2 FQGNSA. CDR3 sequence reads: CASSSQIGLGRSSEQYF. The CDR3 bases are TGTGCCAGCAGCTCCCAAATCGGACTAGGAAGATCGTCCGAGCAGTACTTC.

The chain employs TRBV5-1 and TRBJ2-7, with 15 nucleotides matching TRBD2. CDR1 is SGHRS, CDR2 YFSETQ, per germline. J lost 4 bases, V lost 3 bases, and 14 bases had no gene match. The CDR3 runs 19 residues. CDR3 protein: CASSSSGTSGRQFRYEQYF. As DNA, the CDR3 is TGCGCCAGCAGCTCTTCTGGGACTAGCGGGAGGCAGTTTCGGTACGAGCAGTACTTC.

This chain joins TRBV19 and TRBJ1-5; 8 nucleotides match TRBD1. Trimming removed 6 bases from V and 7 bases from J; junction bases left unmatched: 11. Germline V gene lookup returns CDR1 LNHDA and CDR2 SQIVND (reference sequence). The CDR3 totals 15 residues. CDR3 region: CASSARGQGGQPQHF. CDR3 DNA: TGTGCCAGTAGCGCAAGAGGACAGGGCGGGCAGCCCCAGCATTTT.

CDR3 nucleotide sequence: TGTGCCAGCAGAACGAGGATAAGGGGACAGGGGACCGCCGGGGAGCTGTTTTTT. Its protein product is CASRTRIRGQGTAGELFF. The rearrangement uses TRBV27 and TRBJ2-2, with 10 bases identical to TRBD1. The J segment lost 6 bases and the V segment lost 6 bases, leaving 16 bases of the junction unmatched. From germline, CDR1 is MNHEY and CDR2 SMNVEV (reference sequence). CDR3 length: 18 residues.

The count of this clone is one. J is TRBJ1-5 and V is TRBV5-3; D uncertain. TRBV5-3 qualifies as an ORF whose function is uncertain. V lost 1 base to trimming and J lost 2 bases, with 13 bases between them. The CDR3 runs 16 residues. In DNA form, the CDR3 reads TGTGCCAGAAGCTTGTGCGGGTTGAGTCGCAATCAGCCCCAGCATTTT. Protein: CARSLCGLSRNQPQHF.

In this sample, this clone turned up a few times. DNA for the CDR3: TGTGCCAGCAGCATGGGACTGTCTGGCTACACCTTC. It yields the protein CASSMGLSGYTF. V gene TRBV7-8 combines with J gene TRBJ1-2; D might be TRBD1 (5 bases). V was shortened by 5 bases and J by 7 bases, with 11 bases between the two germline ends. CDR1 is SGHVS, CDR2 FQNEAQ, per germline. This CDR3 spans 12 amino acids.